Following are 14 T cell receptor beta chains from one sample sequenced in a study of T cell responses to AZD1222 COVID-19 vaccine. Clones were read by immunoSEQ multiplex PCR, and TCRdb kept only the in-frame ones, dropping some. Of around 130,000 clones in the sample, 75% to 90% are singletons; the top ten hold about 1.5%. The source material was peripheral blood, sampled on day 0 of AZD1222 vaccination. These receptors all stem from an adult in good health.

CDR3 protein: CASSYRLAGVDEQFF. The DNA for the CDR3 is TGTGCCAGCAGTTACCGACTAGCGGGGGTGGATGAGCAGTTCTTC. This rearrangement joins TRBV6-5 to TRBJ2-1; the match to TRBD2 covers 12 bases. V lost 2 bases and J lost 8; bases outside the gene matches: 4. Looked up from germline, CDR1 is MNHEY and CDR2 is SVGAGI. CDR3 length equals 15 residues.

The rearrangement links TRBV7-2 to TRBJ1-2; 7 bases align to TRBD1. Germline CDR1 is SGHTA and CDR2 is FQGNSA. With V trimmed by 4 bases and J by 8 bases, 7 bases remained unmatched. This CDR3 contains 13 residues. CDR3 in amino acids: CASSSEQGQGYTF. DNA of the CDR3: TGTGCCAGCAGCTCGGAACAGGGGCAGGGCTACACCTTC.

CDR3 residues: CASSRRTQNSPLHF. The CDR3, as DNA: TGTGCCAGCAGCCGTCGGACTCAAAATTCACCCCTCCACTTT. The J gene is TRBJ1-6, the V gene TRBV11-2; no clear D. Germline-derived CDR1 and CDR2 are SGHAT and FQNNGV. Between the trimmed V and J ends, which lost 5 bases and 7 bases, there was a span of 12 bases. CDR3 length: 14 residues.

J is TRBJ2-3 and V is TRBV19; TRBD2 might be the D (6 bases). The germline gives CDR1 LNHDA, CDR2 SQIVND (reference sequence). The CDR3 has 15 amino acids. The germline V and J ends were trimmed by 6 bases and 6 bases, with 19 bases remaining between them. Written as DNA, the CDR3 is TGTGCCAGTAGGTTGGCGGGGTTAGGGGTTGATACGCAGTATTTT. Its translation is CASRLAGLGVDTQYF.

The chain uses TRBV6-5 and TRBJ1-6; D is uncertain. The CDR3 runs 13 residues. The V end was cut by 7 bases, the J end by 14 bases, with 18 bases between. The V gene's germline CDR1 is MNHEY and CDR2 SVGAGI. CDR3 residues: CASTHTEPGSLHF. The CDR3 DNA reads as TGTGCCAGCACCCACACCGAGCCGGGGTCCCTCCACTTT.

The rearrangement joins TRBV29-1 to TRBJ2-5; the D gene is possibly TRBD1 (5 bases). Trimming left V 4 bases short and J 6 bases short, with 18 bases between. The V gene's germline CDR1 is SQVTM and CDR2 ANQGSEA. The CDR3 contains 14 residues. The CDR3 coding sequence is TGCAGCGTTGTCAAGGGGTTGGAGTTCCAGACCCAGTACTTC. Translation: CSVVKGLEFQTQYF. The complete variable domain, with remaining parts taken from reference TRBV29-1 and TRBJ2-5, reads SAVISQKPSRDICQRGTSLTIQCQVDSQVTMMFWYRQQPGQSLTLIATANQGSEATYESGFVIDKFPISRPNLTFSTLTVSNMSPEDSSIYLCSVVKGLEFQTQYFGPGTRLLVL.

The genes are TRBV6-5 and TRBJ1-2; D is perhaps TRBD1 (5 bases). Trimming cost V 2 bases and J 2 bases, with 12 bases left between them. Germline loops: CDR1 MNHEY, CDR2 SVGAGI. The CDR3 totals 15 residues. CDR3 residues: CASSYGGGMNYGYTF. In DNA, the CDR3 is TGTGCCAGCAGTTACGGCGGGGGAATGAACTATGGCTACACCTTC.

This chain uses TRBV14 with TRBJ1-1; no definite D call. Germline V gene data show CDR1 as SGHDN and CDR2 as FVKESK. V was trimmed by 3 bases and J by 7 bases, leaving 6 bases between them. This CDR3 is 11 amino acids long. CDR3 region: CASSQEGEAFF. CDR3 coding DNA: TGTGCCAGCAGCCAGGAGGGTGAAGCTTTCTTT.

V and J are TRBV19 and TRBJ1-1; a weak D match, TRBD1 (5 bases). The CDR3 extends over 14 amino acids. The V end was cut by 6 bases, the J end by 4 bases, with 15 bases between. Per germline, CDR1 LNHDA and CDR2 SQIVND (reference sequence). CDR3 in amino acids: CASSYTRDATEAFF. CDR3 in DNA: TGTGCCAGTAGCTACACCAGGGACGCCACTGAAGCTTTCTTT.

The chain has TRBV4-1 and TRBJ2-7; the match to TRBD1 covers 7 bases. Germline V gene data show CDR1 as MGHRA and CDR2 as YSYEKL. The length of the CDR3 is 16 residues. Losses at the gene ends were 4 bases for V and 4 bases for J; bases not matched to a gene: 13. CDR3 sequence: CASSRTPGTEIYEQYF. The CDR3 DNA reads as TGCGCCAGCAGCCGGACCCCCGGGACAGAGATTTACGAGCAGTACTTC.

The chain joins TRBV2 to TRBJ2-1; 12 nucleotides align to TRBD2. This CDR3 spans 15 amino acids. Germline trimming cut 3 bases from V and 9 bases from J; bases unmatched to any gene: 6. Germline CDR1 SNHLY, CDR2 FYNNEI. The DNA of the CDR3 is TGTGCCAGCAGTGATGCTAGCGGGGGGGCGGTTGAGCAGTTCTTC. This encodes CASSDASGGAVEQFF.

The V call is TRBV5-1, the J call TRBJ1-1, with 7 bases fitting TRBD1. V gave up 6 bases and J gave up 2 bases; unmatched junction bases: 7. This CDR3 has 14 amino acids. Germline CDR1 SGHRS, CDR2 YFSETQ. CDR3 in amino acids: CASKQGSENTEAFF. The CDR3 region has the DNA TGCGCCAGCAAACAGGGGTCGGAAAACACTGAAGCTTTCTTT. The full variable domain, with the rest looked up from reference TRBV5-1 and TRBJ1-1, is KAGVTQTPRYLIKTRGQQVTLSCSPISGHRSVSWYQQTPGQGLQFLFEYFSETQRNKGNFPGRFSGRQFSNSRSEMNVSTLELGDSALYLCASKQGSENTEAFFGQGTRLTVV.

This sequence joins TRBV6-6 and TRBJ1-1, with 8 bases that match TRBD1. The germline V gene has CDR1 MNHNY and CDR2 SVGAGI (reference sequence). There are 15 residues in the CDR3. V lost 5 bases and J lost 2; bases outside the gene matches: 7. The CDR3 here is CASSVSGQGNTEAFF. The CDR3 DNA reads TGTGCCAGCAGTGTATCTGGACAGGGAAACACTGAAGCTTTCTTT.

The chain joins TRBV7-2 to TRBJ2-7; D possibly matches TRBD1 or TRBD2 (5 bases each). From germline, CDR1 is SGHTA and CDR2 FQGNSA. The CDR3 sequence is 14 residues long. The V end lost 3 bases, the J end lost 5 bases, and 14 bases lay between the germline ends. The DNA of the CDR3 is TGTGCCAGCAGCTTCACCGGGGCCGGGGACGAGCAGTACTTC. Its translation: CASSFTGAGDEQYF. Full variable domain (outside the CDR3, taken from reference TRBV7-2 and TRBJ2-7): GAGVSQSPSNKVTEKGKDVELRCDPISGHTALYWYRQSLGQGLEFLIYFQGNSAPDKSGLPSDRFSAERTGGSVSTLTIQRTQQEDSAVYLCASSFTGAGDEQYFGPGTRLTVT.